Shown below are 8 T cell receptor beta chains from a single sample sequenced in a study of response to subunit inactivated influenza vaccine. TCRdb called the RT-PCR reads again in MiXCR, with one record for every CDR3 protein. The sample contains roughly 700,000 distinct CDR3 sequences, approximately 15% of which appear only once. This material consisted of PBMCs from blood, taken approximately 15 days before vaccination. The receptor set was obtained from a man aged 45-60 years who received an inactivated influenza vaccine.

This clonotype was observed a handful of times. The rearrangement joins TRBV12-3 or TRBV12-4 to TRBJ2-2; 9 positions agree with TRBD2. Unmatched junction bases numbered 7, after V lost 5 bases and J lost 0 bases. This CDR3 comprises 17 residues. Here the CDR3 DNA reads TGTGCCAGCAGTAGTTTTCTAGCGGGATCGAACACCGGGGAGCTGTTTTTT. Its translation is CASSSFLAGSNTGELFF.

The rearrangement links TRBV7-2 to TRBJ2-1; 10 nucleotides agree with TRBD1. From germline, CDR1 is SGHTA and CDR2 FQGNSA. J was trimmed by 3 bases and V by 3 bases; bases with no gene match: 2. The CDR3 extends over 15 amino acids. As DNA, the CDR3 is TGTGCCAGCAGCTTCGACAGGGGGCTCTACAATGAGCAGTTCTTC. Its translation is CASSFDRGLYNEQFF.

The CDR3 loop reads CASSYTGGAYNEQFF. DNA for the CDR3: TGTGCCAGCAGCTACACAGGGGGGGCCTACAATGAGCAGTTCTTC. This sequence joins TRBV7-6 and TRBJ2-1; maybe TRBD1 (8 bases). The CDR3 totals 15 residues. The V gene's germline CDR1 is SGHVS and CDR2 FNYEAQ. The V end was cut by 4 bases, the J end by 2 bases, with 12 bases between.

This chain connects TRBV6-1 to TRBJ2-1, with a weak D call TRBD1 (5 bases). The CDR3 is 16 residues long. The V end lost 6 bases, the J end lost 2 bases, and 17 bases lay between the germline ends. Germline CDR1 and CDR2: MNHNS and SASEGT. CDR3 nucleotide sequence: TGTGCCAGCAGCCAGGGAACACATAACACCTACAATGAGCAGTTCTTC. Protein: CASSQGTHNTYNEQFF.

This clonotype has only a few counts. The rearrangement joins TRBV2 to TRBJ2-1; D unresolved. The germline V gene encodes CDR1 SNHLY and CDR2 FYNNEI. This CDR3 comprises 13 residues. With 6 bases removed from V and 5 bases from J, the gap between germline ends came to 11 bases. In nucleotides, the CDR3 is TGTGCCAGCAGGCTTGACGTTAACAATGAGCAGTTCTTC. Translation: CASRLDVNNEQFF.

This chain links TRBV3-1 with TRBJ2-1; D might be TRBD1 or TRBD2, each matching 6 bases. Trimming took 4 bases from V and 7 from J, leaving 17 bases between them. In germline, CDR1 is LGHDT, CDR2 YNNKEL (reference sequence). The CDR3 is 15 residues long. The CDR3 DNA reads TGTGCCAGCAGCCGAGGACAGTCGGGGGTTAATGAGCAGTTCTTC. This encodes CASSRGQSGVNEQFF.

The chain joins TRBV3-1 to TRBJ2-7; 9 bases map to TRBD2. Trimming took 3 bases from V and 5 from J; bases not matched to a gene: 5. The CDR3 is made up of 14 amino acids. The germline V gene has CDR1 LGHDT and CDR2 YNNKEL (reference sequence). The CDR3 region has the DNA TGTGCCAGCAGCCATCCCGCTAGCGGGGACGAGCAGTACTTC. The encoded protein is CASSHPASGDEQYF.

The chain carries TRBV15 and TRBJ2-1; D possibly corresponds to TRBD1 (6 bases). V was clipped by 1 base and J by 8 bases, with 15 bases between them. Germline assignment: CDR1 LNHNV and CDR2 YYDKDF (reference sequence). The CDR3 is 15 amino acids. The CDR3 nucleotides are TGTGCCACCAGCAGAGGGGTCCCAGGGGTCTATGAGCAGTTCTTC. Its translation: CATSRGVPGVYEQFF.